The TCR beta chain under discussion was sequenced for a study of blood T cell repertoires in COVID-19. Looking at the study overall: Donors in the United States, Italy and Spain gave samples during acute or convalescent COVID-19.

Data came from immunoSEQ multiplex PCR; TCRdb stores just in-frame clones and leaves some out. The repertoire holds roughly 190,000 clones, with more than 65% as singletons. This clone was detected only a few times. Trimming at V came to 2 bases and at J to 3 bases, leaving 7 bases not matched to a gene. Germline V gene sequence: CDR1 MGHRA, CDR2 YSYEKL. The CDR3 spans 15 residues. The source of this sequence is a woman aged 45 to 65 with acute COVID-19. The sample consisted of PBMCs or T cells enriched from blood (not recorded which). This chain joins TRBV4-1 and TRBJ2-7; 7 bases agree with TRBD1. DNA for the CDR3: TGCGCCAGCAGCCAAACCGGGACAGACTACTACGAGCAGTACGTC. It specifies CASSQTGTDYYEQYV.